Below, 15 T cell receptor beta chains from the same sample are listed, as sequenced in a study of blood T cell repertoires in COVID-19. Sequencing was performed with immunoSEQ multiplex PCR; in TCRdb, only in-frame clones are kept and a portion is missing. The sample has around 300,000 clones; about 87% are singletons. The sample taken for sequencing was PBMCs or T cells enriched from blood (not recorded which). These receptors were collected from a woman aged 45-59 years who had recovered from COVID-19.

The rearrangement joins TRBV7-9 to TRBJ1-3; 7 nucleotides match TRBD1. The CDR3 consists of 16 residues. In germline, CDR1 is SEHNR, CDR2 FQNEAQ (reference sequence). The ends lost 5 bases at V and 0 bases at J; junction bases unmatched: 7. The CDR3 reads CASSPRTGYSGNTIYF. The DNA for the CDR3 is TGTGCCAGCAGCCCGAGGACAGGTTACTCTGGAAACACCATATATTTT.

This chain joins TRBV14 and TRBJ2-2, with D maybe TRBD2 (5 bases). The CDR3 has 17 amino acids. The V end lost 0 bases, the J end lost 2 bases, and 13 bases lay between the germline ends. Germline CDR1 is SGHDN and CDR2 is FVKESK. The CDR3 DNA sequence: TGTGCCAGCAGCCAAGATTGGGAGACACATAACACCGGGGAGCTGTTTTTT. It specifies CASSQDWETHNTGELFF.

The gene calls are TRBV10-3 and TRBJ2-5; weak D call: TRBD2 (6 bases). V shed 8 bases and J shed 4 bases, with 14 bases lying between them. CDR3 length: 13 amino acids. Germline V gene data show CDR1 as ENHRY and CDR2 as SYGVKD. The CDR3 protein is CAISSERGETQYF. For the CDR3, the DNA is TGTGCCATCTCTAGCGAGCGTGGAGAGACCCAGTACTTC.

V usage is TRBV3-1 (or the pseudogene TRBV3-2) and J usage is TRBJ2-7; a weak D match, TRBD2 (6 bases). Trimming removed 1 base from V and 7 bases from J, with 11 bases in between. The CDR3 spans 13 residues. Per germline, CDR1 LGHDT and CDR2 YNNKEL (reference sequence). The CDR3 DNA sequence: TGTGCCAGCAGCCAAGGTCGGGGGAGGGAGCAGTACTTC. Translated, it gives CASSQGRGREQYF.

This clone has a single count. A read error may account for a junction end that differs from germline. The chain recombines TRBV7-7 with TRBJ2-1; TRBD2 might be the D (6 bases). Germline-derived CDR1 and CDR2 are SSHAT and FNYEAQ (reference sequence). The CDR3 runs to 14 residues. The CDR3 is CASSLSRGVDEQFF. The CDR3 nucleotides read TGTGCTAGCAGCTTGTCCCGCGGGGTGGATGAGCAGTTCTTC.

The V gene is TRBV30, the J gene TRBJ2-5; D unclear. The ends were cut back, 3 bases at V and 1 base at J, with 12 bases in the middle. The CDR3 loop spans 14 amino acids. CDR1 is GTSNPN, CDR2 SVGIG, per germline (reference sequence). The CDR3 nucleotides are TGTGCCTGGAGCAAAGGAACAGCCCAAGAGACCCAGTACTTC. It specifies CAWSKGTAQETQYF.

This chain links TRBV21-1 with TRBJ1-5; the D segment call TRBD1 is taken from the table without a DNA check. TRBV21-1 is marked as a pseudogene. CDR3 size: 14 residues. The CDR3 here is CASKRHRAKEPQHF. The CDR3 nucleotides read TGTGCCAGCAAAAGGCACAGGGCCAAAGAGCCCCAGCATTTT.

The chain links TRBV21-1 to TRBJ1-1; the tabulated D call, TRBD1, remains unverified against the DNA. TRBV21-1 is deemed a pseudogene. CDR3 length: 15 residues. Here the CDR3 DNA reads TGTGCCAGCAGCACCCGAAGGGCAGGGGGCACTGAAGCTTTCTTT. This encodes CASSTRRAGGTEAFF.

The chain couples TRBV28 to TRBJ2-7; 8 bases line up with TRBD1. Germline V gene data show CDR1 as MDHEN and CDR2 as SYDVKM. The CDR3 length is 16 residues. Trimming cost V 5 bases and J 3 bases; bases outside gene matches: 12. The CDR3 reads CASSDARQGNIYEQYF. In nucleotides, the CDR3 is TGTGCCAGCAGTGACGCAAGACAGGGGAACATCTACGAGCAGTACTTC.

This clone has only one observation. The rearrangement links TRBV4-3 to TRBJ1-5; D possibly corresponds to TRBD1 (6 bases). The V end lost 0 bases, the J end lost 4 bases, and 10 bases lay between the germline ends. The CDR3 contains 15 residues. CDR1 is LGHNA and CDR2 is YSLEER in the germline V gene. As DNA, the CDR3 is TGCGCCAGCAGCCAAGATACCAGGGGAAATCAGCCCCAGCATTTT. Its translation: CASSQDTRGNQPQHF.

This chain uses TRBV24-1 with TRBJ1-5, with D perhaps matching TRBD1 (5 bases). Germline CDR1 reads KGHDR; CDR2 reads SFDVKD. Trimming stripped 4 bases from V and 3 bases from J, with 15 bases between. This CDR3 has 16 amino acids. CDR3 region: CATSESRGTYNQPQHF. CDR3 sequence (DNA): TGTGCCACCAGTGAGTCCCGGGGGACGTACAATCAGCCCCAGCATTTT.

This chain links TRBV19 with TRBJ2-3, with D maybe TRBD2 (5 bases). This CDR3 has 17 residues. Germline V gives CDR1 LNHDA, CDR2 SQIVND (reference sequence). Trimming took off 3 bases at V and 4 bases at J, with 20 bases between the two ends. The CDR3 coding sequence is TGTGCCAGTAGTATTCGACCTCTTGCGCCCGGGGCAGATACGCAGTATTTT. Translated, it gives CASSIRPLAPGADTQYF.

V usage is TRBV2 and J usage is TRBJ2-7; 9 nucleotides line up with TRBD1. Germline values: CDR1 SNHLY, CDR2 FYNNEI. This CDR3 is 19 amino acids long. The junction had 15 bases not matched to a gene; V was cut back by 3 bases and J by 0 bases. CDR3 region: CASSDAGTGIPQSSYEQYF. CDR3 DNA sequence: TGTGCCAGCAGTGACGCCGGGACAGGGATCCCCCAGAGCTCCTACGAGCAGTACTTC. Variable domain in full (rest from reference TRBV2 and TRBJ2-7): EPEVTQTPSHQVTQMGQEVILRCVPISNHLYFYWYRQILGQKVEFLVSFYNNEISEKSEIFDDQFSVERPDGSNFTLKIRSTKLEDSAMYFCASSDAGTGIPQSSYEQYFGPGTRLTVT.

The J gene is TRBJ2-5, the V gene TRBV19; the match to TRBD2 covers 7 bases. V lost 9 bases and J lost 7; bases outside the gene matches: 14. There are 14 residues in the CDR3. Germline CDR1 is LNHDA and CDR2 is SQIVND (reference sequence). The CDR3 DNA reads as TGTGCCAGCCAAAATAAGGCGGCTAGCGGGACCCAGTACTTC. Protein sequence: CASQNKAASGTQYF.

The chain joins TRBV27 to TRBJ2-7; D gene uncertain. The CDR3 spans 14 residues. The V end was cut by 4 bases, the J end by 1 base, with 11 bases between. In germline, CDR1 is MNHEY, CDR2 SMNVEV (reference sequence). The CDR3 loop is CASSSLKQSYEQYF. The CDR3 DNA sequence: TGTGCCAGCAGTTCCCTTAAACAATCCTACGAGCAGTACTTC.